A selection of T cell receptor beta chains follows, all from one sample in a study of cytomegalovirus exposure and HLA in healthy donors. Sequencing was performed with immunoSEQ multiplex PCR; in TCRdb, only in-frame clones are kept and a portion is missing. Of hundreds of thousands of clones listed, around 78% were seen once; the top ten hold around 5.6%. Sequencing was carried out using PBMCs. Receptors were obtained from a woman aged 18-29 years in good health and CMV-seronegative. Both conserved end residues are part of each CDR3. The D gene is left open where the match is weak. Clone size is not always given. Where it is, it says once, few, many or a class for expanded clones.

size	V	J	D	DNA	CDR3
.	TRBV27	TRBJ2-7	TRBD2	TGTGCCAGCAGCCCCTTGGGGGGGGATTACGAGCAGTACTTC	CASSPLGGDYEQYF
.	TRBV2	TRBJ1-5	.	TGTGCCAGCAGTGGCGCAGGCGGCAATCAGCCCCAGCATTTT	CASSGAGGNQPQHF
.	TRBV27	TRBJ2-3	.	TGTGCCAGCAGTTTATTTAGGGGTCTAGGGACAGATACGCAGTATTTT	CASSLFRGLGTDTQYF
few	TRBV11-2	TRBJ2-2	.	TGTGCCAGCAGCTCCACCGGGGAGCTGTTTTTT	CASSSTGELFF
.	TRBV7-8	TRBJ1-2	.	TGTGCCAGCAGCACCCGATATAACTATGGCTACACCTTC	CASSTRYNYGYTF
.	TRBV4-1	TRBJ1-5	.	TGCGCCAGCAGCCCGGGGGAGAGTAGCAATCAGCCCCAGCATTTT	CASSPGESSNQPQHF
.	TRBV5-1	TRBJ2-1	TRBD2	TGCGCCAGCAGCTTGGTATACTCGACTAGCGGGGGGTACAATGAGCAGTTCTTC	CASSLVYSTSGGYNEQFF
once	TRBV6-5	TRBJ2-2	TRBD2	TGTGCCAGCAGTTACGGGACTAGCCCCACCGGGGAGCTGTTTTTT	CASSYGTSPTGELFF
.	TRBV28	TRBJ2-7	TRBD1	TGTGCCAGCAGTTTTCAGGCAGGGGGCGAGGAGCAGTACTTC	CASSFQAGGEEQYF
.	TRBV28	TRBJ2-1	.	TGTGCCAGCAGTTCGATCAGCACCCACGATGAGCAGTTCTTC	CASSSISTHDEQFF
.	TRBV18	TRBJ1-2	.	TGTGCCAGCTCATTAGGCGGCCCCCGTGGGGCTGGTGGCTACACCTTC	CASSLGGPRGAGGYTF
.	TRBV5-1	TRBJ1-3	.	TGCGCCAGCAGCTTGGACAGGAGCTCTGGAAACACCATATATTTT	CASSLDRSSGNTIYF
.	TRBV9	TRBJ1-2	.	TGTGCCAGCAGCGGGAGCCTTGGACGCTCCCCCTGGGGTGGCTACACCTTC	CASSGSLGRSPWGGYTF
few	TRBV5-1	TRBJ2-1	TRBD1	TGCGCCAGCAGGCATCCGACAGGGGACAATGAGCAGTTCTTC	CASRHPTGDNEQFF
.	TRBV5-1	TRBJ2-1	.	TGCGCCAGCAGCTTGGAATTAGGCAGGCGCTCCTACAATGAGCAGTTCTTC	CASSLELGRRSYNEQFF
.	TRBV27	TRBJ2-2	.	TGTGCCAGCAGTCTGACCGTTATTCTAAGAATTTGCACCGGGGAGCTGTTTTTT	CASSLTVILRICTGELFF
.	TRBV11-2	TRBJ1-2	TRBD1	TGTGCCAGCAGCTTAACAGGGGCTAACTATGGCTACACCTTC	CASSLTGANYGYTF
once	TRBV29-1	TRBJ2-7	TRBD2	TGCAGCGTTGAAGCAGCGGGGGGGCAGATGGCGTTGCGCGAGCAGTACTTC	CSVEAAGGQMALREQYF
.	TRBV15	TRBJ1-2	TRBD1	TGTGCCACCAGCATTTCACTCACAGGGGGCGCGTATGGCTACACCTTC	CATSISLTGGAYGYTF
.	TRBV28	TRBJ2-7	.	TGTGCCAGCAGTTTGGTGGGAGTACAGGAGCAGTACTTC	CASSLVGVQEQYF
.	TRBV19	TRBJ1-2	.	TGTGCCAGTATTTATTACGGGGATGGCTACACCTTC	CASIYYGDGYTF
.	TRBV30	TRBJ1-2	TRBD1	TGTGCCTGGAGCAGGGGGTATGGCTACACCTTC	CAWSRGYGYTF